This is a list of T cell receptor beta chains from one sample in a study of OX40 agonist ivuxolimab in advanced cancers. Produced via immunoSEQ multiplex PCR; TCRdb's table is partial and in-frame only. The sample carries about 80,000 clones, more than 85% recorded once. Sample: CD4+ or CD8+ T cells sorted from blood, taken in a trial of the OX40 agonist ivuxolimab. These receptors came from an adult with an advanced solid tumor such as melanoma, head and neck, liver or kidney cancer. Each CDR3 is given with its conserved first and last residue. The D gene is left open where the match is weak. Clone size appears in some rows only: once, few, many, or a class for an expanded clone.

NA	TRBV7-8	NA	TRBJ2-1	CASSLQNEQFF	TGTGCCAGCAGCCTACAAAATGAGCAGTTCTTC
NA	TRBV28	NA	TRBJ2-2	CASSLGPGELFF	TGTGCCAGCAGTTTAGGTCCCGGGGAGCTGTTTTTT
NA	TRBV7-2	NA	TRBJ2-1	CASSLGYSSYNEQFF	TGTGCCAGCAGCTTAGGATACAGCTCCTACAATGAGCAGTTCTTC
TRBD1	TRBV10-3	NA	TRBJ2-7	CAISVRQGTYEQYF	TGTGCCATCAGTGTTCGACAGGGGACCTACGAGCAGTACTTC
NA	TRBV5-1	NA	TRBJ2-3	CASSAGTSTDTQYF	TGCGCCAGCAGCGCCGGGACTAGCACAGATACGCAGTATTTT
NA	TRBV5-1	NA	TRBJ2-3	CASSFRPEDTQYF	TGCGCCAGCAGCTTCCGACCCGAAGATACGCAGTATTTT
NA	TRBV7-2	NA	TRBJ2-7	CASSKGGGGPSEQYF	TGTGCCAGCAGTAAGGGAGGCGGGGGCCCCTCCGAGCAGTACTTC
NA	TRBV18	NA	TRBJ2-5	CASSPGLTETQYF	TGTGCCAGCTCACCAGGCCTGACGGAGACCCAGTACTTC
NA	TRBV7-9	once	TRBJ2-7	CASSLAVSATSYEQYF	TGTGCCAGCAGCTTAGCGGTTAGCGCTACATCCTACGAGCAGTACTTC
TRBD1	TRBV7-2	NA	TRBJ1-4	CASSSGQALLREKLFF	TGTGCCAGCAGCTCGGGACAGGCCTTGCTTAGGGAAAAACTGTTTTTT
TRBD2	TRBV7-9	once	TRBJ2-1	CASSIRTSGSGDEQFF	TGTGCCAGCAGCATTAGGACTAGCGGGAGTGGGGATGAGCAGTTCTTC
NA	TRBV7-2	NA	TRBJ2-7	CASSLVSARTANPYEQYF	TGTGCCAGCAGCTTAGTCTCTGCTAGGACAGCGAACCCCTACGAGCAGTACTTC
NA	TRBV6-1	NA	TRBJ1-4	CASSDRRTATNEKLFF	TGTGCCAGCAGTGATAGACGGACAGCAACTAATGAAAAACTGTTTTTT
TRBD1	TRBV7-2	NA	TRBJ1-2	CASSLRQGDGYTF	TGTGCCAGCAGCTTACGACAGGGGGATGGCTACACCTTC
NA	TRBV7-9	once	TRBJ2-7	CASSLDHLEQYF	TGTGCCAGCAGCTTAGATCATCTCGAGCAGTACTTC
TRBD2	TRBV10-3	NA	TRBJ2-5	CAISEAGRGETQYF	TGTGCCATCAGTGAAGCCGGGAGGGGAGAGACCCAGTACTTC
NA	TRBV5-6	NA	TRBJ1-4	CASSLGAQTNEKLFF	TGTGCCAGCAGCTTGGGGGCTCAAACTAATGAAAAACTGTTTTTT
NA	TRBV28	NA	TRBJ2-4	CASSLFSGQRSIQYF	TGTGCCAGCAGTTTATTCTCCGGACAGAGGTCTATTCAGTACTTC
NA	TRBV19	NA	TRBJ2-1	CASSSAQPLPQFF	TGTGCCAGTAGTTCCGCGCAGCCACTACCGCAGTTCTTC
NA	TRBV4-1	NA	TRBJ2-3	CASSLLWYTDTQYF	TGCGCCAGCAGCCTTTTATGGTATACAGATACGCAGTATTTT
TRBD1	TRBV7-9	NA	TRBJ2-1	CASSRSGQDYYNEQFF	TGTGCCAGCAGCCGCTCGGGACAGGACTACTACAATGAGCAGTTCTTC
TRBD1	TRBV7-2	NA	TRBJ2-3	CASSLAWSGGADTQYF	TGTGCCAGCAGCTTAGCGTGGTCAGGGGGCGCGGATACGCAGTATTTT
TRBD1	TRBV29-1	NA	TRBJ2-7	CSGGGQGANEQYF	TGCAGCGGAGGGGGACAGGGGGCGAACGAGCAGTACTTC
TRBD1	TRBV5-1	NA	TRBJ2-3	CASYTGQTTDTQYF	TGCGCCAGCTACACGGGACAGACTACAGATACGCAGTATTTT
NA	TRBV18	NA	TRBJ2-3	CASSPRDKTDTQYF	TGTGCCAGCTCACCACGAGACAAGACAGATACGCAGTATTTT
NA	TRBV5-1	NA	TRBJ1-1	CASSPGMGNTEAFF	TGCGCCAGCAGCCCGGGTATGGGAAATACTGAAGCTTTCTTT
NA	TRBV28	NA	TRBJ1-2	CASSLPGGPPLGYGYTF	TGTGCCAGCAGTTTGCCCGGAGGACCTCCCTTAGGCTATGGCTACACCTTC
NA	TRBV7-2	NA	TRBJ1-2	CASSLSENFNYGYTF	TGTGCCAGCAGCTTGAGCGAAAACTTTAACTATGGCTACACCTTC
TRBD1	TRBV7-8	NA	TRBJ2-2	CASSRFGTGLNTGELFF	TGTGCCAGCAGCCGATTCGGGACAGGGTTGAACACCGGGGAGCTGTTTTTT
NA	TRBV5-1	NA	TRBJ2-1	CASSLLGSADEQFF	TGCGCCAGCAGCTTGCTCGGAAGTGCCGATGAGCAGTTCTTC
TRBD1	TRBV5-1	NA	TRBJ1-1	CASSQGTGLGNTEAFF	TGCGCCAGCAGCCAAGGGACAGGGCTGGGGAACACTGAAGCTTTCTTT
NA	TRBV4-2	NA	TRBJ1-2	CASSQAKENYGYTF	TGTGCCAGCAGCCAAGCGAAAGAGAACTATGGCTACACCTTC
NA	TRBV6-5	few	TRBJ2-7	CASSYFPHEQYF	TGTGCCAGCAGTTACTTCCCCCACGAGCAGTACTTC
NA	TRBV5-5	NA	TRBJ1-3	CASSSRRFSGNTIYF	TGTGCCAGCAGCTCCCGGCGGTTCTCTGGAAACACCATATATTTT
TRBD1	TRBV2	NA	TRBJ2-2	CASSEDRGTGELFF	TGTGCCAGCAGTGAAGACAGGGGGACCGGGGAGCTGTTTTTT
NA	TRBV6-5	once	TRBJ2-5	CASRTNLETQYF	TGTGCCAGCCGGACTAACTTGGAGACCCAGTACTTC
TRBD1	TRBV9	once	TRBJ2-2	CASSVGGGVRTGELFF	TGTGCCAGCAGCGTAGGAGGGGGCGTTCGGACCGGGGAGCTGTTTTTT
NA	TRBV7-8	NA	TRBJ1-2	CASSPTVGYGYGYTF	TGTGCCAGCAGCCCTACCGTAGGGTACGGCTATGGCTACACCTTC
NA	TRBV10-1	NA	TRBJ2-1	CASSGGVQARQFF	TGCGCCAGCAGTGGGGGGGTCCAGGCCCGGCAGTTCTTC
TRBD1	TRBV5-1	NA	TRBJ1-1	CASSLGGQMNTEAFF	TGCGCCAGCAGCTTGGGGGGACAGATGAACACTGAAGCTTTCTTT
TRBD2	TRBV6-1	NA	TRBJ2-1	CASSRTSGTNEQFF	TGTGCCAGCAGTAGGACTAGCGGGACGAATGAGCAGTTCTTC
NA	TRBV5-7	NA	TRBJ2-6	CASSLRFSGANVLTF	TGTGCCAGCAGCCTCAGGTTCTCTGGGGCCAACGTCCTGACTTTC
NA	TRBV11-2	NA	TRBJ2-2	CASSLEPFTGELFF	TGTGCCAGCAGCTTGGAGCCTTTCACCGGGGAGCTGTTTTTT
NA	TRBV29-1	NA	TRBJ1-3	CSVDSDLSGNTIYF	TGCAGCGTTGACTCCGACTTATCTGGAAACACCATATATTTT
NA	TRBV6-1	NA	TRBJ1-2	CASSEFDRGYTF	TGTGCCAGCAGTGAATTCGACAGAGGCTACACCTTC
NA	TRBV7-2	NA	TRBJ2-7	CASSLGIHSYEQYF	TGTGCCAGCAGCTTAGGGATTCACTCCTACGAGCAGTACTTC
NA	TRBV7-2	NA	TRBJ2-5	CASSLSRDQETQYF	TGTGCCAGCAGCTTATCTAGGGACCAAGAGACCCAGTACTTC
NA	TRBV5-1	once	TRBJ2-7	CASSQIPKDAGATYEQYF	TGCGCCAGCAGCCAAATTCCCAAAGACGCTGGGGCCACCTACGAGCAGTACTTC
TRBD2	TRBV27	NA	TRBJ2-1	CASRSIVGRGLAGVEQFF	TGTGCCAGCAGGAGTATCGTGGGTAGAGGACTAGCGGGAGTTGAGCAGTTCTTC
NA	TRBV19	NA	TRBJ1-3	CASQSHLRSSGNTIYF	TGTGCCAGCCAGTCCCACCTGCGGAGCTCTGGAAACACCATATATTTT
TRBD1	TRBV18	NA	TRBJ2-4	CASSRDRGTGVGAKNIQYF	TGTGCCAGCTCACGTGACAGGGGGACGGGAGTTGGGGCCAAAAACATTCAGTACTTC
TRBD1	TRBV7-9	NA	TRBJ1-2	CASSFRTGWYTF	TGTGCCAGCAGCTTCAGGACAGGGTGGTACACCTTC
TRBD2	TRBV6-6	NA	TRBJ2-7	CASSSPGLAGNEQYF	TGTGCCAGCAGTTCTCCCGGACTAGCGGGAAACGAGCAGTACTTC